The next 17 T cell receptor beta chains were all read from a single sample in a study of cytomegalovirus exposure and HLA in healthy donors. Both 60 Vbeta primers and 13 Jbeta primers went into the PCR. Profiling relied on immunoSEQ multiplex PCR, and the TCRdb table lists in-frame clones only, not all of them. The data contain about 140,000 clones, around 72% of them singletons. Input material: PBMCs. These receptor sequences come from a woman in her 40s in good health and CMV-seronegative.

The chain joins TRBV10-2 to TRBJ1-5; no reliable D call. CDR3 length equals 12 residues. The V end was cut by 3 bases, the J end by 4 bases, with 4 bases between. CDR1 and CDR2 (germline): WSHSY, SAAADI. The CDR3 here is CASSDPNQPQHF. The CDR3 DNA sequence: TGCGCCAGCAGTGACCCGAATCAGCCCCAGCATTTT.

The V call is TRBV7-9, the J call TRBJ2-5, with TRBD1 identical over 8 bases. V gave up 5 bases and J gave up 5 bases; unmatched junction bases: 13. The CDR3 is 16 residues long. Germline assignment: CDR1 SEHNR and CDR2 FQNEAQ (reference sequence). The CDR3 DNA reads as TGTGCCAGCAGCCCGAGAAGGTCAGGGGGCAGTGAGACCCAGTACTTC. Its protein product is CASSPRRSGGSETQYF. The variable domain in full, completed from reference TRBV7-9 and TRBJ2-5, reads DTGVSQNPRHKITKRGQNVTFRCDPISEHNRLYWYRQTLGQGPEFLTYFQNEAQLEKSRLLSDRFSAERPKGSFSTLEIQRTEQGDSAMYLCASSPRRSGGSETQYFGPGTRLLVL.

This rearrangement joins TRBV29-1 to TRBJ1-2, with 7 positions matching TRBD1. The CDR3 runs to 13 residues. The junction had 6 bases not matched to a gene; V was cut back by 3 bases and J by 5 bases. CDR1 SQVTM and CDR2 ANQGSEA come from the germline V gene. Here the CDR3 reads CSVDGDRVYGYTF. The CDR3 coding sequence is TGCAGCGTTGATGGAGACAGGGTTTATGGCTACACCTTC.

The V call is TRBV7-2, the J call TRBJ2-5, with D uncertain. This CDR3 is 14 amino acids long. Germline V CDR1 and CDR2: SGHTA, FQGNSA. V lost 5 bases and J 5 bases, leaving 15 bases between the germline ends. CDR3 in amino acids: CASSPRSTEETQYF. Written as DNA, the CDR3 is TGTGCCAGCAGCCCCCGGTCAACCGAGGAGACCCAGTACTTC.

This clone was seen more than once but under ten times. The V and J genes are TRBV5-4 and TRBJ1-1; the D gene is possibly TRBD1 (5 bases). V shed 3 bases and J shed 4 bases, with 22 bases lying between them. CDR1 is SGHNT, CDR2 YYREEE, per germline (reference sequence). The CDR3 spans 17 residues. CDR3 bases: TGTGCCAGCAGCTGGGGTGGGTTGAATGGGGCTTTCACTGAAGCTTTCTTT. It encodes CASSWGGLNGAFTEAFF.

The V call is TRBV28, the J call TRBJ2-7, with 9 positions matching TRBD1. The CDR3 has 17 residues. Germline V CDR1 and CDR2: MDHEN, SYDVKM. Trimming took 5 bases from V and 0 from J; bases not matched to a gene: 11. The CDR3 loop reads CASSPPAGTGSSYEQYV. The CDR3 DNA reads TGTGCCAGCAGTCCACCCGCCGGGACAGGGAGCTCCTACGAGCAGTACGTC.

In this sample, this clone turned up a few times. The rearrangement joins TRBV6-5 to TRBJ2-7; 9 nucleotides match TRBD1. Germline CDR1 is MNHEY and CDR2 is SVGAGI. V shed 5 bases and J 4 bases; nucleotides not matched to a gene: 3. This CDR3 is 13 amino acids long. The CDR3 spells CASSGTGLYEQYF. CDR3 nucleotide sequence: TGTGCCAGCAGTGGGACAGGGCTGTACGAGCAGTACTTC.

The V gene is TRBV28, the J gene TRBJ2-3, with 11 bases lining up with TRBD1. Trimming removed 5 bases from V and 7 bases from J; junction bases left unmatched: 11. The CDR3 covers 16 residues. CDR1 and CDR2 (germline): MDHEN, SYDVKM. The CDR3 DNA reads TGTGCCAGCAGTGCAAGGACAGGGGGCTTGCTATATACGCAGTATTTT. Amino acids: CASSARTGGLLYTQYF.

This sequence joins TRBV7-6 and TRBJ2-7; TRBD1 might be the D (6 bases). V was trimmed by 1 base and J by 6 bases, leaving 13 bases between them. CDR1 is SGHVS and CDR2 is FNYEAQ in the germline V gene. The CDR3 spans 14 residues. CDR3 nucleotides: TGTGCCAGCAGCTTAGAGGATCAGGGGTTCGAGCAGTACTTC. This gives the protein CASSLEDQGFEQYF.

The chain employs TRBV27 and TRBJ1-1; D possibly corresponds to TRBD1 (6 bases). V gave up 3 bases and J gave up 1 base, with 9 bases separating them. The CDR3 covers 14 residues. From germline, CDR1 is MNHEY and CDR2 SMNVEV (reference sequence). In nucleotides, the CDR3 is TGTGCCAGCAGTTTTGGGGGGGCGAACACTGAAGCTTTCTTT. Amino acid sequence: CASSFGGANTEAFF.

CDR3 in DNA: TGTGCCAGCAGCTTGACAGTCGACAATGAGCAGTTCTTC. It codes for CASSLTVDNEQFF. The chain uses TRBV7-9 and TRBJ2-1, with D possibly being TRBD1 (5 bases). This CDR3 is built from 13 residues. Germline V CDR1 and CDR2: SEHNR, FQNEAQ (reference sequence). With 3 bases removed from V and 5 bases from J, the gap between germline ends came to 8 bases.

This chain uses TRBV5-4 with TRBJ1-4; D is perhaps TRBD1 (5 bases). The V and J ends lost 0 bases and 0 bases respectively, with 9 bases between them. CDR1 and CDR2 (germline): SGHNT, YYREEE (reference sequence). This CDR3 spans 16 amino acids. The CDR3 sequence: CASSLGQGTTNEKLFF. CDR3 in DNA: TGTGCCAGCAGCTTGGGGCAGGGAACAACTAATGAAAAACTGTTTTTT.

V usage is TRBV7-3 and J usage is TRBJ2-1; TRBD1 aligns across 9 bases. Trimming cost V 3 bases and J 1 base; bases outside gene matches: 1. The germline gives CDR1 SGHTA, CDR2 FQGTGA. The CDR3 totals 15 residues. CDR3 amino acids: CASSLGQGSYNEQFF. CDR3 in DNA: TGTGCCAGCAGCTTGGGACAGGGATCCTACAATGAGCAGTTCTTC.

This chain joins TRBV5-1 and TRBJ1-4; no clear D gene. V lost 2 bases and J 0 bases, leaving 2 bases between the germline ends. The V gene's germline CDR1 is SGHRS and CDR2 YFSETQ. CDR3 length equals 13 residues. As DNA, the CDR3 is TGCGCCAGCAGCTTCTCAACTAATGAAAAACTGTTTTTT. Amino acids: CASSFSTNEKLFF.

The genes are TRBV19 and TRBJ1-2, with 11 bases matching TRBD1. The CDR3 has 13 residues. Per the germline V gene, CDR1 is LNHDA and CDR2 is SQIVND (reference sequence). V shed 5 bases, J shed 13 bases, and the junction held 9 bases outside the gene matches. The CDR3 spells CASSPPDRGRSTF. Here the CDR3 DNA reads TGTGCCAGTAGTCCACCGGACAGGGGGCGTTCCACCTTC.

The gene calls are TRBV7-9 and TRBJ1-1, with 8 bases fitting TRBD1. The V gene end was trimmed by 5 bases and the J gene end by 4 bases; junction bases not matched to a gene: 3. Germline V gives CDR1 SEHNR, CDR2 FQNEAQ (reference sequence). The CDR3 is 13 amino acids. The CDR3 coding sequence is TGTGCCAGCAGCACAACAGGGGGCACTGAAGCTTTCTTT. Translating gives CASSTTGGTEAFF.

V gene TRBV4-1 combines with J gene TRBJ1-6; 9 bases are a match to TRBD1. This CDR3 contains 14 residues. V dropped 5 bases and J dropped 13; count of bases not matched to a gene: 9. Germline CDR1 reads MGHRA; CDR2 reads YSYEKL. CDR3 sequence: CASSGTDRGLPLHF. CDR3 coding DNA: TGCGCCAGCAGCGGCACGGACAGGGGACTCCCCCTCCACTTT.